A single sample is the source of the 23 T cell receptor beta chains below, sequenced in a study of T cell changes during pregnancy in multiple sclerosis. Sequencing was performed with immunoSEQ multiplex PCR; in TCRdb, only in-frame clones are kept and a portion is missing. The table shows approximately 70,000 clones, with around 90% occurring only once. The sequencing here drew on peripheral blood, taken in the second trimester of pregnancy. The receptors originated from a female donor with multiple sclerosis, enrolled in a pregnancy study.

This chain uses TRBV19 with TRBJ2-1, with D possibly being TRBD1 (6 bases). Germline CDR1 is LNHDA and CDR2 is SQIVND (reference sequence). The CDR3 has 14 amino acids. V dropped 4 bases and J dropped 6 bases, with 13 bases sitting between them. Written as DNA, the CDR3 is TGTGCCAGTAGTACCGGGACATCAACCAATGAGCAGTTCTTC. This sequence encodes CASSTGTSTNEQFF.

The chain links TRBV10-3 to TRBJ1-5; D is perhaps TRBD1 (5 bases). The CDR3 runs to 15 residues. Trimming took 3 bases from V and 1 from J, leaving 10 bases between them. Germline CDR1 reads ENHRY; CDR2 reads SYGVKD. The chain's CDR3 is CAISDSGGSNQPQHF. For the CDR3, the DNA is TGTGCCATCAGTGACTCTGGGGGGAGCAATCAGCCCCAGCATTTT.

This chain links TRBV18 with TRBJ1-4; maybe TRBD1 (5 bases). CDR1 is KGHSH and CDR2 is LQKENI in the germline V gene. V was trimmed by 1 base and J by 3 bases, leaving 12 bases between them. The CDR3 spans 16 residues. The CDR3, as DNA: TGTGCCAGCTCACCACAGTCAGGGAAGGCTAATGAAAAACTGTTTTTT. Its protein product is CASSPQSGKANEKLFF. The complete variable domain, with remaining parts taken from reference TRBV18 and TRBJ1-4, reads NAGVMQNPRHLVRRRGQEARLRCSPMKGHSHVYWYRQLPEEGLKFMVYLQKENIIDESGMPKERFSAEFPKEGPSILRIQQVVRGDSAAYFCASSPQSGKANEKLFFGSGTQLSVL.

The V and J genes are TRBV5-1 and TRBJ2-7; 8 bases are a match to TRBD1. The CDR3 has 15 residues. Germline-derived CDR1 and CDR2 are SGHRS and YFSETQ. With 5 bases clipped from V and 0 bases from J, the junction kept 7 bases outside the gene matches. CDR3 DNA sequence: TGCGCCAGCAGAAATCCCGGGACAGGCTCCTACGAGCAGTACTTC. Encoded protein: CASRNPGTGSYEQYF.

The chain recombines TRBV6-5 with TRBJ2-7; D call uncertain. Trimming took off 0 bases at V and 2 bases at J, with 11 bases between the two ends. Germline CDR1 and CDR2: MNHEY and SVGAGI. This CDR3 has 15 residues. The CDR3 DNA reads TGTGCCAGCAGTTACTCGAGATCGGGTACCTACGAGCAGTACTTC. This encodes CASSYSRSGTYEQYF.

The sample holds one count of this clone. V is TRBV7-8 and J is TRBJ2-7; D is possibly TRBD1 (5 bases). The CDR3 covers 15 residues. Trimming shortened V by 1 base and J by 7 bases, and 17 bases separated the two germline ends. The germline CDR1 and CDR2 sequences are SGHVS and FQNEAQ. Written as DNA, the CDR3 is TGTGCCAGCAGCTTAGAGGGGCCGTACAGGAGAGAGCAGTACTTC. It is translated as CASSLEGPYRREQYF.

This rearrangement joins TRBV10-3 to TRBJ1-1, with a tentative D call TRBD1 (6 bases). This CDR3 has 15 amino acids. Trimming stripped 3 bases from V and 5 bases from J, with 16 bases between. The V gene's germline CDR1 is ENHRY and CDR2 SYGVKD. CDR3 residues: CAISDLKGVETEAFF. CDR3 bases: TGTGCCATCAGTGACCTTAAGGGGGTCGAGACTGAAGCTTTCTTT.

This sequence joins TRBV28 and TRBJ2-5; the D gene is possibly TRBD1 (6 bases). The CDR3 consists of 16 residues. The germline gives CDR1 MDHEN, CDR2 SYDVKM. V lost 4 bases and J 4 bases, leaving 19 bases between the germline ends. CDR3 coding DNA: TGTGCCAGCAGTTACGGATACGAGGGGGACCCAGAGACCCAGTACTTC. Residues: CASSYGYEGDPETQYF.

The chain links TRBV7-2 to TRBJ2-3; 9 bases agree with TRBD2. The germline gives CDR1 SGHTA, CDR2 FQGNSA. The CDR3 contains 15 residues. The junction had 5 bases not matched to a gene; V was cut back by 5 bases and J by 2 bases. The CDR3 region has the DNA TGTGCCAGCAGCCGGAGCGGGGGGCTCACAGATACGCAGTATTTT. Translated, it gives CASSRSGGLTDTQYF.

This clone came up once. V gene TRBV28 combines with J gene TRBJ1-2, with 10 bases aligning to TRBD1. V lost 1 base to trimming and J lost 3 bases; unmatched junction nucleotides: 8. Germline V gene data show CDR1 as MDHEN and CDR2 as SYDVKM. The CDR3 is 17 amino acids. The DNA of the CDR3 is TGTGCCAGCAGTTTATACGGGACAGGGGCCTCCTACTATGGCTACACCTTC. Translated: CASSLYGTGASYYGYTF.

The chain links TRBV28 to TRBJ1-4; D gene ambiguous. Looked up from germline, CDR1 is MDHEN and CDR2 is SYDVKM. The CDR3 is 17 residues long. V lost 5 bases to trimming and J lost 6 bases, with 22 bases between them. The CDR3 DNA reads as TGTGCCAGCAGTACAACTCCGGGAGGCCTAAGCGATGAAAAACTGTTTTTT. Translated: CASSTTPGGLSDEKLFF.

The chain links TRBV13 to TRBJ2-2; D is uncertain. Looked up from germline, CDR1 is PRHDT and CDR2 is FYEKMQ (reference sequence). V gave up 7 bases and J gave up 2 bases, with 11 bases separating them. This CDR3 is 14 amino acids long. The CDR3 spells CASTEDTNTGELFF. The CDR3 coding sequence is TGTGCCAGCACCGAAGACACCAACACCGGGGAGCTGTTTTTT.

The V call is TRBV5-1, the J call TRBJ1-1, with TRBD1 matching 7 bases. The junction had 3 bases not matched to a gene; V was cut back by 2 bases and J by 2 bases. Germline lookup yields CDR1 SGHRS and CDR2 YFSETQ. The CDR3 has 14 amino acids. The CDR3 bases are TGCGCCAGCAGCTTCGGGACAGCTAACACTGAAGCTTTCTTT. It translates to CASSFGTANTEAFF.

This clone was found once. The rearrangement joins TRBV9 to TRBJ2-3; 8 bases are a match to TRBD2. There are 15 residues in the CDR3. With V trimmed by 3 bases and J by 3 bases, 6 bases remained unmatched. The germline V gene has CDR1 SGDLS and CDR2 YYNGEE. As DNA, the CDR3 is TGTGCCAGCAGCGCGAGCGGGAGCAGGACAGATACGCAGTATTTT. Protein sequence: CASSASGSRTDTQYF.

This clone was counted once. V is TRBV18 and J is TRBJ1-5; D not resolved. Between the trimmed V and J ends, which lost 4 bases and 0 bases, there was a span of 19 bases. This CDR3 region has 18 residues. The germline CDR1 and CDR2 sequences are KGHSH and LQKENI. CDR3 in DNA: TGTGCCAGCTCACAATTAACTAACAGCGGAACTAGCAATCAGCCCCAGCATTTT. This translates into CASSQLTNSGTSNQPQHF.

V gene TRBV5-1 combines with J gene TRBJ2-2, with 7 bases fitting TRBD1. V lost 4 bases, J lost 14 bases, and 11 bases stayed unmatched. Germline values: CDR1 SGHRS, CDR2 YFSETQ. The CDR3 has 13 residues. CDR3 region: CASSPGTVMDLFF. The CDR3 region has the DNA TGCGCCAGCAGCCCCGGGACAGTTATGGATCTGTTTTTT.

V is TRBV9 and J is TRBJ1-6; possibly TRBD1 for D (6 bases). The length of the CDR3 is 15 residues. The germline V gene encodes CDR1 SGDLS and CDR2 YYNGEE. V lost 0 bases and J 9 bases, leaving 13 bases between the germline ends. The CDR3 loop is CASSVVGAWGSPLHF. The CDR3 coding sequence is TGTGCCAGCAGCGTAGTGGGGGCATGGGGTTCACCCCTCCACTTT.

This chain connects TRBV20-1 to TRBJ2-7; D call uncertain. Trimming stripped 7 bases from V and 3 bases from J, with 10 bases between. This CDR3 contains 11 residues. The germline gives CDR1 DFQATT, CDR2 SNEGSKA (reference sequence). In nucleotides, the CDR3 is TGCAGTGTAGCCGCTATCTACGAGCAGTACTTC. Its translation is CSVAAIYEQYF.

V and J are TRBV11-2 and TRBJ1-6; TRBD1 might be the D (6 bases). Germline CDR1 SGHAT, CDR2 FQNNGV. V was trimmed by 1 base and J by 8 bases, leaving 9 bases between them. CDR3 size: 14 residues. CDR3 sequence (DNA): TGTGCCAGCAGCTTAGGGGGGCGAGATTCACCCCTCCACTTT. Amino acids: CASSLGGRDSPLHF.

This clone was recorded once. The V call is TRBV7-3, the J call TRBJ2-5, with 9 bases lining up with TRBD2. CDR1 is SGHTA and CDR2 is FQGTGA in the germline V gene. V trimming: 2 bases; J trimming: 4 bases; junction bases outside the gene matches: 5. The length of the CDR3 is 15 residues. Here the CDR3 reads CASSLGASGAETQYF. The CDR3 nucleotides read TGTGCCAGCAGCTTAGGTGCTAGCGGGGCAGAGACCCAGTACTTC.

The chain has TRBV2 and TRBJ2-7; D possibly corresponds to TRBD2 (5 bases). The CDR3 loop spans 16 amino acids. Deletions cut 2 bases from V and 0 bases from J, with 14 bases between. CDR1 and CDR2 (germline): SNHLY, FYNNEI. The CDR3 loop reads CASSELISVSSYEQYF. The CDR3 region has the DNA TGTGCCAGCAGTGAACTCATTAGCGTAAGCTCCTACGAGCAGTACTTC.

V usage is TRBV7-9 and J usage is TRBJ1-6, with 7 bases fitting TRBD1. The V gene end was trimmed by 1 base and the J gene end by 5 bases; junction bases not matched to a gene: 2. Germline values: CDR1 SEHNR, CDR2 FQNEAQ (reference sequence). The CDR3 is made up of 15 amino acids. The CDR3 loop reads CASSLGGQNNSPLHF. Here the CDR3 DNA reads TGTGCCAGCAGCTTAGGGGGACAGAATAATTCACCCCTCCACTTT.

The chain is built from TRBV5-1 and TRBJ2-1; 11 bases fit TRBD2. Per the germline V gene, CDR1 is SGHRS and CDR2 is YFSETQ. The CDR3 spans 16 residues. Trimming cost V 5 bases and J 4 bases; bases outside gene matches: 8. The CDR3 nucleotides read TGCGCCAGCAGTCGTATAGCGGGGGGGGAATACAATGAGCAGTTCTTC. Protein product: CASSRIAGGEYNEQFF. Complete variable domain (other parts from reference TRBV5-1 and TRBJ2-1): KAGVTQTPRYLIKTRGQQVTLSCSPISGHRSVSWYQQTPGQGLQFLFEYFSETQRNKGNFPGRFSGRQFSNSRSEMNVSTLELGDSALYLCASSRIAGGEYNEQFFGPGTRLTVL.